The sequence of this T cell receptor beta chain was determined in a study of response to subunit inactivated influenza vaccine. General study findings and limits: Researchers suggested that each seasonal influenza vaccination recruits few new T cells.

TCRdb re-called the RT-PCR reads with MiXCR, one entry per CDR3 protein. The sample holds a few hundred thousand distinct CDR3 sequences; approximately 14% are singletons and the top ten take more than 9.5%. V shed 4 bases and J shed 0 bases, with 10 bases lying between them. Per the germline V gene, CDR1 is LNHDA and CDR2 is SQIVND (reference sequence). This CDR3 comprises 14 residues. On this clonotype itself: Its cognate antigen is unknown.

The sequence derives from a man aged 50 or older who received an inactivated influenza vaccine. Sequencing was performed on PBMCs from blood, taken about 12 days after vaccination. The genes are TRBV19 and TRBJ2-7; D possibly uses TRBD1 or TRBD2 (5 bases each). CDR3 bases: TGTGCCAGTAGTACGGGACCCAACTCCTACGAGCAGTACTTC. It encodes CASSTGPNSYEQYF.